Listed below are T cell receptor beta chains from one sample, sequenced in a study of CD8+ T cells in alopecia areata. Clones were read by immunoSEQ multiplex PCR, and TCRdb kept only the in-frame ones, dropping some. This table holds 200,000 to 250,000 clones, less than 65% found once. Here the sequenced sample was CD4+ T cells sorted from blood, taken at week 4, from a patient treated with tofacitinib. Source of these receptors: a human donor with alopecia areata. The CDR3 runs from the conserved cysteine through the conserved F or W. D genes are given only for firm matches. Expanded clones get a size class; other rows say once, few or many, or leave the size out.

-	TRBJ2-3	-	TRBV7-2	TGTGCCAGCAGCTTAGCGGGGGGGCGCGGAGATACGCAGTATTTT	CASSLAGGRGDTQYF
-	TRBJ2-4	-	TRBV7-3	TGTGCCAGCAGCTTAGGACAGAGACTAGCCAAAAACATTCAGTACTTC	CASSLGQRLAKNIQYF
TRBD2	TRBJ2-2	-	TRBV6-6	TGTGCCAGCAGGCTAGCGGCGAACACCGGGGAGCTGTTTTTT	CASRLAANTGELFF
TRBD1	TRBJ2-7	-	TRBV15	TGTGCCACCAGCAGGGCCGGGACAGGGACTTACGAGCAGTACTTC	CATSRAGTGTYEQYF
-	TRBJ1-1	-	TRBV6-5	TGTGCCAGCAGTTACTCTGGTGGGAGCACTGAAGCTTTCTTT	CASSYSGGSTEAFF
-	TRBJ1-5	few	TRBV10-3	TGTGCCATCAGTGAGTCTAACCAGCCCCAGCATTTT	CAISESNQPQHF
TRBD1	TRBJ2-4	-	TRBV27	TGTGCCAGCAGCCAAACCAGACAGGGGTTGGTTCAGTACTTC	CASSQTRQGLVQYF
TRBD1	TRBJ2-3	-	TRBV7-6	TGTGCCAGCAGCTTAGCACAGGGGGCCGTCGTCGGGGGGCAGTATTTT	CASSLAQGAVVGGQYF
-	TRBJ2-3	few	TRBV29-1	TGCAGCGTTGTCCAGCGGGATACGCAGTATTTT	CSVVQRDTQYF
-	TRBJ1-5	-	TRBV29-1	TGCAGCGTTGGGAGTGGGGACGCCCAGCCCCAGCATTTT	CSVGSGDAQPQHF
TRBD2	TRBJ2-5	-	TRBV9	TGTGCCAGCAGCTTCCAAGCGGGGGCCCAAGAGACCCAGTACTTC	CASSFQAGAQETQYF
TRBD1	TRBJ1-3	few	TRBV11-2	TGTGCCAGCAGCAGATGGACAGGGGGTTCTACTGGAAACACCATATATTTT	CASSRWTGGSTGNTIYF
TRBD1	TRBJ2-7	-	TRBV18	TGTGCCAGCTCACCACTGGGACAGTCCTACGAGCAGTACTTC	CASSPLGQSYEQYF
-	TRBJ1-1	-	TRBV11-3	TGTGCCAGCAGCAGGACAGTTGACACTGAAGCTTTCTTT	CASSRTVDTEAFF
TRBD1	TRBJ2-7	few	TRBV29-1	TGCAGCTCCAGACAGGGGGGATCCTACGAGCAGTACTTC	CSSRQGGSYEQYF
-	TRBJ2-7	-	TRBV29-1	TGCAGCGTTCGACAGGACTACGAGCAGTACTTC	CSVRQDYEQYF
TRBD1	TRBJ2-4	few	TRBV6-1	TGTGCCAGCAGTGAAAATCTGGGACAGGGGTTTGACATTCAGTACTTC	CASSENLGQGFDIQYF
TRBD1	TRBJ1-1	few	TRBV7-9	TGTGCCAGCAACGTAGGACAGGATGAAGCTTTCTTT	CASNVGQDEAFF
-	TRBJ2-5	few	TRBV10-3	TGTGCCATCAGTGAGTCGACTCTACGGGAGACCCAGTACTTC	CAISESTLRETQYF
-	TRBJ1-1	few	TRBV7-9	TGTGCCAGCAGCATAATGAACACTGAAGCTTTCTTT	CASSIMNTEAFF
TRBD2	TRBJ2-3	-	TRBV30	TGTGCCTGGAGCGTGGGGCGGGGGGACCTCACAGATACGCAGTATTTT	CAWSVGRGDLTDTQYF
-	TRBJ1-2	-	TRBV29-1	TGCAGCGTTGACAGGTCTACTAACTATGGCTACACCTTC	CSVDRSTNYGYTF
-	TRBJ2-5	-	TRBV29-1	TGCAGCTCAGGCGGGCAGGGCACAGAGACCCAGTACTTC	CSSGGQGTETQYF
-	TRBJ2-7	-	TRBV5-1	TGCGCCAGCAGCGTCCAGGATTCTGGAGAGCAGTACTTC	CASSVQDSGEQYF
TRBD2	TRBJ2-4	-	TRBV6-5	TGTGCCAGCAGGGACGGGCGGGGGGCCAAAAACATTCAGTACTTC	CASRDGRGAKNIQYF
TRBD2	TRBJ2-1	-	TRBV4-3	TGCGCCAGCAGCCAACTTAGCGGGGCTTCCTACAATGAGCAGTTCTTC	CASSQLSGASYNEQFF
-	TRBJ2-7	-	TRBV23-1	TGCGCCAGCTGTCGTGTTCGGGTACACGAGCAGTACTTC	CASCRVRVHEQYF
-	TRBJ1-2	few	TRBV19	TGTGCCAGTACGGACAGCTACTATGGCTACACCTTC	CASTDSYYGYTF
-	TRBJ2-7	-	TRBV20-1	TGCAGTGCCCGGGACTTCCCGGAGCAGTACTTC	CSARDFPEQYF
TRBD1	TRBJ2-4	-	TRBV6-5	TGTGCCAGCAGCTACGGACAGGGGGAAGCCAAAAACATTCAGTACTTC	CASSYGQGEAKNIQYF
-	TRBJ2-3	-	TRBV5-4	TGTGCCAGCAGCTTTGACACAGATACGCAGTATTTT	CASSFDTDTQYF
TRBD2	TRBJ2-5	-	TRBV10-3	TGTGCCATCAGCCCTAGCGGGGGCCCAGAGACCCAGTACTTC	CAISPSGGPETQYF
TRBD2	TRBJ2-7	many	TRBV10-3	TGTGCCATCAGGGGGACTAGCGTACTTGGCGAGCAGTACTTC	CAIRGTSVLGEQYF
TRBD1	TRBJ2-3	-	TRBV4-3	TGCGCCAGCAGCCAAGATAGGACAGGGGAGGGAGATACGCAGTATTTT	CASSQDRTGEGDTQYF
TRBD1	TRBJ2-7	-	TRBV5-1	TGCGCCAGCAGGATCGGGACAGGGTCGTACGAGCAGTACTTC	CASRIGTGSYEQYF
TRBD1	TRBJ1-1	-	TRBV10-3	TGTGCCATCAGGGGCCAGGGGGGCACTGAAGCTTTCTTT	CAIRGQGGTEAFF
TRBD2	TRBJ2-1	-	TRBV2	TGTGCCAGCAGTGAACACAGCGGGAGTTACAATGAGCAGTTCTTC	CASSEHSGSYNEQFF
-	TRBJ2-7	once	TRBV4-1	TGCGCCAGCAGCCACGGGGAGGAGCAGTACTTC	CASSHGEEQYF
-	TRBJ1-1	-	TRBV27	TGTGCCAGCAATCAAGGGCGGGGGAACACTGAAGCTTTCTTT	CASNQGRGNTEAFF
-	TRBJ2-1	-	TRBV7-9	TGTGCCAGCAGCTTATGGTCTACCGATGAGCAGTTCTTC	CASSLWSTDEQFF
TRBD1	TRBJ2-1	-	TRBV29-1	TGCAGCGTTGACGGCTTCGACAGGGGTACCTACAATGAGCAGTTCTTC	CSVDGFDRGTYNEQFF
-	TRBJ2-2	-	TRBV5-6	TGTGCCAGCAGTTTTACCAGCCCCACCGGGGAGCTGTTTTTT	CASSFTSPTGELFF
TRBD2	TRBJ2-1	few	TRBV5-4	TGTGCCAGCAGCCCGGGACTAGCGGGGGCCCAAGGTGAGCAGTTCTTC	CASSPGLAGAQGEQFF
-	TRBJ2-5	-	TRBV6-5	TGTGCCAGCAGTTACTCAGGGACGCAGCAAGAGACCCAGTACTTC	CASSYSGTQQETQYF
TRBD1	TRBJ1-6	-	TRBV5-6	TGTGCCAGCAGCTTGGGTCAGGGGGCGAGGTCACCCCTCCACTTT	CASSLGQGARSPLHF
TRBD1	TRBJ1-1	-	TRBV7-2	TGTGCCAGCAGCGCCACGAATGGACAGGGGGCTTTCTTT	CASSATNGQGAFF
-	TRBJ2-1	-	TRBV4-2	TGTGCCAGCAGCCAAGATTGGGGCTCCTACAATGAGCAGTTCTTC	CASSQDWGSYNEQFF
-	TRBJ1-1	-	TRBV4-3	TGCGCCAGCAGCGACATCGGCGACACTGAAGCTTTCTTT	CASSDIGDTEAFF
-	TRBJ2-4	-	TRBV27	TGTGCCAGCAGTCTTACCTGGGCGCTGACCAAAAACATTCAGTACTTC	CASSLTWALTKNIQYF
-	TRBJ1-5	-	TRBV30	TGTGCCTGGAGTGTTTGGGGGAACAATCAGCCCCAGCATTTT	CAWSVWGNNQPQHF